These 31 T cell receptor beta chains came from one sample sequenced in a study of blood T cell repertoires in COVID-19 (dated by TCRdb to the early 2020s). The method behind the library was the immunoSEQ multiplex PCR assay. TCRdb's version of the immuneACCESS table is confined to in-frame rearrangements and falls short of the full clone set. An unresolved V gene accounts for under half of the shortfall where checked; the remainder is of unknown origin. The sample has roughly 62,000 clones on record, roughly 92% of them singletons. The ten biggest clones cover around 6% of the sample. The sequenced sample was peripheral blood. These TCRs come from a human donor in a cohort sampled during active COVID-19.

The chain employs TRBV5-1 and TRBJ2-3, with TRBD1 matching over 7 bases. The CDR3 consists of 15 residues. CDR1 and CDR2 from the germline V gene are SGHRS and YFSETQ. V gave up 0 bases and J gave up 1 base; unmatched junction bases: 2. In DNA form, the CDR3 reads TGCGCCAGCAGCTTGGAGGGGGCGGGCACAGATACGCAGTATTTT. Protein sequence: CASSLEGAGTDTQYF.

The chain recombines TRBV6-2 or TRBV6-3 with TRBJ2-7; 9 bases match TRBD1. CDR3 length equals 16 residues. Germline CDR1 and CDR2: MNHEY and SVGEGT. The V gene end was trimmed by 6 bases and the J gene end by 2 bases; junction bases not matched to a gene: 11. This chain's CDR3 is CASSQTQGAPAYEQYF. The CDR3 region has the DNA TGTGCCAGCAGCCAAACACAGGGGGCCCCGGCCTACGAGCAGTACTTC.

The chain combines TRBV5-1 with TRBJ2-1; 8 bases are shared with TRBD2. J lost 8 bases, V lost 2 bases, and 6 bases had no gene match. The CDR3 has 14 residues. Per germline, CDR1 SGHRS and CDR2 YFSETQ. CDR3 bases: TGCGCCAGCAGCTTAGTAGCGGGACCATATGAGCAGTTCTTC. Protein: CASSLVAGPYEQFF. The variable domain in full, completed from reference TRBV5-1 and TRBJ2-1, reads KAGVTQTPRYLIKTRGQQVTLSCSPISGHRSVSWYQQTPGQGLQFLFEYFSETQRNKGNFPGRFSGRQFSNSRSEMNVSTLELGDSALYLCASSLVAGPYEQFFGPGTRLTVL.

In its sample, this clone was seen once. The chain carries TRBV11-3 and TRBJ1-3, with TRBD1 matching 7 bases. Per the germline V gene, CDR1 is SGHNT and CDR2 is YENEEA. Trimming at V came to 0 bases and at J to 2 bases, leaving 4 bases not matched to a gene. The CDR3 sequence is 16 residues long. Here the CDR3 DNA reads TGTGCCAGCAGCTTAGATCGACAGGGTACTGGAAACACCATATATTTT. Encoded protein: CASSLDRQGTGNTIYF.

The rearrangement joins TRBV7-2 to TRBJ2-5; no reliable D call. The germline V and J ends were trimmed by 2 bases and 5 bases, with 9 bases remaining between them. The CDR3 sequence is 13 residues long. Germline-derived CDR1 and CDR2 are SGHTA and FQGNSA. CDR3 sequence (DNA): TGTGCCAGCAGCTTAATAGCTGGGGAGACCCAGTACTTC. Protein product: CASSLIAGETQYF.

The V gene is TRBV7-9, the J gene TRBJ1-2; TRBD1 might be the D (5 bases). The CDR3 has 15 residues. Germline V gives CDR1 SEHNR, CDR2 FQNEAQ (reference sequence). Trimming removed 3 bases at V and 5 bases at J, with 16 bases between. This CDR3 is CASSFINPTDYGYTF. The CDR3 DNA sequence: TGTGCCAGCAGCTTTATTAATCCGACAGATTATGGCTACACCTTC.

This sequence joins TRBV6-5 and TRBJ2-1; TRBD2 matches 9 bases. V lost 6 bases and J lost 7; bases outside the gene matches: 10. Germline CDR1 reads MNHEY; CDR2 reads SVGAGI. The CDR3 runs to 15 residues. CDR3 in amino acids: CASRPAGGPFNEQFF. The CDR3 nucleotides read TGTGCCAGCAGACCTGCGGGAGGGCCTTTTAATGAGCAGTTCTTC.

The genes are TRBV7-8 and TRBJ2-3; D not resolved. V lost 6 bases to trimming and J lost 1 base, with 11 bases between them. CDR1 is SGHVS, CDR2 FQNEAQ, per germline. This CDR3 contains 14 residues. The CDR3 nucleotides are TGTGCCAGCAGTAAATTTACTCGCACAGATACGCAGTATTTT. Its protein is CASSKFTRTDTQYF.

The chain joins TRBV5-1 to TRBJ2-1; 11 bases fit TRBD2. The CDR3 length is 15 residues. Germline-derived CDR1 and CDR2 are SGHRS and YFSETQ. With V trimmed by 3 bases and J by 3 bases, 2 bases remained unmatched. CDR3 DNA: TGCGCCAGCAGCTCGGGACTAGCGGACTACAATGAGCAGTTCTTC. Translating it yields CASSSGLADYNEQFF.

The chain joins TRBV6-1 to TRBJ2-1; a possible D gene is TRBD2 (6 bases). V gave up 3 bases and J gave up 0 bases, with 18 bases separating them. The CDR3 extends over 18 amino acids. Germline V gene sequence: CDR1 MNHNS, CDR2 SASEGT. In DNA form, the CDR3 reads TGTGCCAGCAGTGACTACTCCGCAGGAGGGCACTCCTACAATGAGCAGTTCTTC. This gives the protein CASSDYSAGGHSYNEQFF.

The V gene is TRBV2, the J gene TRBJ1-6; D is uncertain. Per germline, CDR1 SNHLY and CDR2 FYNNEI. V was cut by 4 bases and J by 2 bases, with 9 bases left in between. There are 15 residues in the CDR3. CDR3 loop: CASSAAVTYNSPLHF. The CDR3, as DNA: TGTGCCAGCAGTGCCGCGGTAACCTATAATTCACCCCTCCACTTT. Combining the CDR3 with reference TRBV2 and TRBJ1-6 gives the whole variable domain EPEVTQTPSHQVTQMGQEVILRCVPISNHLYFYWYRQILGQKVEFLVSFYNNEISEKSEIFDDQFSVERPDGSNFTLKIRSTKLEDSAMYFCASSAAVTYNSPLHFGNGTRLTVT.

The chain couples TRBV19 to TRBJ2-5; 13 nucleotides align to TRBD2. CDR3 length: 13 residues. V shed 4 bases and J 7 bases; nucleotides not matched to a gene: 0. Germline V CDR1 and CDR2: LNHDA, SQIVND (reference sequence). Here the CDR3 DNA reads TGTGCCAGTAGTAGACTAGCGGGGGGGACCCAGTACTTC. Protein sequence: CASSRLAGGTQYF.

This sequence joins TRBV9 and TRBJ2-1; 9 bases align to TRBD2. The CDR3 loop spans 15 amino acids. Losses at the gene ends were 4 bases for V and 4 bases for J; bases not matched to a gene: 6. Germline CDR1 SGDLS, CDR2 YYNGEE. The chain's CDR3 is CASSPGLAMYNEQFF. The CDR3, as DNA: TGTGCCAGCAGCCCCGGACTAGCGATGTACAATGAGCAGTTCTTC. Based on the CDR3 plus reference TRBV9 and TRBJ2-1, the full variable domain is DSGVTQTPKHLITATGQRVTLRCSPRSGDLSVYWYQQSLDQGLQFLIQYYNGEERAKGNILERFSAQQFPDLHSELNLSSLELGDSALYFCASSPGLAMYNEQFFGPGTRLTVL.

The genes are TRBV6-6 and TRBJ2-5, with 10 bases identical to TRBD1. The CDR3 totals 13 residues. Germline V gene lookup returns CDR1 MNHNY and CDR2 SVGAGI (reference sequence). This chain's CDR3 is CAAGGQGKETQYF. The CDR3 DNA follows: TGTGCAGCCGGGGGACAGGGGAAGGAGACCCAGTACTTC.

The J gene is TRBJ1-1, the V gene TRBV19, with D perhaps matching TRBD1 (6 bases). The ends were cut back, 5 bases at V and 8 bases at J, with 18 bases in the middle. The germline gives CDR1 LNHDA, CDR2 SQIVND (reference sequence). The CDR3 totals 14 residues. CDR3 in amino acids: CASSPRTAAREAFF. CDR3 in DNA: TGTGCCAGTAGTCCAAGGACAGCCGCTAGAGAAGCTTTCTTT. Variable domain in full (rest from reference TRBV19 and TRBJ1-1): DGGITQSPKYLFRKEGQNVTLSCEQNLNHDAMYWYRQDPGQGLRLIYYSQIVNDFQKGDIAEGYSVSREKKESFPLTVTSAQKNPTAFYLCASSPRTAAREAFFGQGTRLTVV.

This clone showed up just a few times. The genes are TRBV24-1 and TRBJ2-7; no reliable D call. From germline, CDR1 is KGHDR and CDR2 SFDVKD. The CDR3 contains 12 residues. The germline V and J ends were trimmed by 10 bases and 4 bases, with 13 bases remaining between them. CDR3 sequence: CATGDPKYEQYF. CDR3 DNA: TGTGCCACGGGCGACCCGAAATACGAGCAGTACTTC.

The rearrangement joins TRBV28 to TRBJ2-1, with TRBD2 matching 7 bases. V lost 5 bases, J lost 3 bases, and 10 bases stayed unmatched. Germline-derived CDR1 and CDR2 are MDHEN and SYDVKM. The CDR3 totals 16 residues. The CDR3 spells CASSRGTKVGYNEQFF. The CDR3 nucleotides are TGTGCCAGCAGTCGTGGGACTAAGGTCGGCTACAATGAGCAGTTCTTC. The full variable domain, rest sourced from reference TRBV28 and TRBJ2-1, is DVKVTQSSRYLVKRTGEKVFLECVQDMDHENMFWYRQDPGLGLRLIYFSYDVKMKEKGDIPEGYSVSREKKERFSLILESASTNQTSMYLCASSRGTKVGYNEQFFGPGTRLTVL.

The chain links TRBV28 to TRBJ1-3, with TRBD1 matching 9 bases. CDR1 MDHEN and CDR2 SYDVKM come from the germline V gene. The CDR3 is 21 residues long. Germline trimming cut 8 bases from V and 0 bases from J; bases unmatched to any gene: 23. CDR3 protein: CASSGMGQGRGSWVSGNTIYF. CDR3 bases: TGTGCCAGCTCGGGCATGGGACAGGGCAGAGGGTCTTGGGTCTCTGGAAACACCATATATTTT.

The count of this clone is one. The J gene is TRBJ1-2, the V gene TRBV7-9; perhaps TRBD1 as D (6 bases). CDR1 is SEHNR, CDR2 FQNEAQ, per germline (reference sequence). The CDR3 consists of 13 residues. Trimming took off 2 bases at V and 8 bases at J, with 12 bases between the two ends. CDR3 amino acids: CASSLSGEGGYTF. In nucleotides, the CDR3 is TGTGCCAGCAGCTTATCAGGGGAAGGCGGCTACACCTTC.

The CDR3 here is CASRGRTEAFF. CDR3 bases: TGTGCCTCCAGGGGAAGGACTGAAGCTTTCTTT. This rearrangement joins TRBV6-5 to TRBJ1-1; weak D call: TRBD1 (6 bases). Germline V CDR1 and CDR2: MNHEY, SVGAGI. V lost 11 bases to trimming and J lost 5 bases, with 12 bases between them. The CDR3 is 11 amino acids.

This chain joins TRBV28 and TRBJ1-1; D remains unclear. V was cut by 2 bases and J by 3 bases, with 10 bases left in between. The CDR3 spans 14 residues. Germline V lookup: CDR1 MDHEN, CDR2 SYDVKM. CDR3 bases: TGTGCCAGCAGTTTAATAAGGGAGTACACTGAAGCTTTCTTT. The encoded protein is CASSLIREYTEAFF.

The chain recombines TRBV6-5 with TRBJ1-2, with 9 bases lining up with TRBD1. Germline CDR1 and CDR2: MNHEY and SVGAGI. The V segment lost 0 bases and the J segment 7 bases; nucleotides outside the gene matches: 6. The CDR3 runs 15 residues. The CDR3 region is CASSYSRDRALGYTF. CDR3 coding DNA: TGTGCCAGCAGTTACTCCCGGGACAGGGCCCTTGGCTACACCTTC.

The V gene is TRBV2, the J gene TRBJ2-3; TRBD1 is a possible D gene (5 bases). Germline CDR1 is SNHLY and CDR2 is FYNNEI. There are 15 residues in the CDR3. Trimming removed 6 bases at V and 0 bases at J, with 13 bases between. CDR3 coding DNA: TGTGCCAGCAGCCGCCCGACAGACAGCACAGATACGCAGTATTTT. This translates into CASSRPTDSTDTQYF.

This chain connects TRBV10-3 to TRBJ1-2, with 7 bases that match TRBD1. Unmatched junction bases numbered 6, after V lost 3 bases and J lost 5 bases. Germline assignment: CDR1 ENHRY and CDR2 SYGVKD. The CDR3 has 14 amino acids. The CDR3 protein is CAISEEDRYYGYTF. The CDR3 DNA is TGTGCCATCAGTGAAGAGGACAGGTATTATGGCTACACCTTC.

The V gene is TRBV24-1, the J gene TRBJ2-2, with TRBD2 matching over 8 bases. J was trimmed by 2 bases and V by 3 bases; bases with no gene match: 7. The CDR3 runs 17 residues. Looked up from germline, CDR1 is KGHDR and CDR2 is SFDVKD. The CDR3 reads CATSDGYSGINTGELFF. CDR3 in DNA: TGTGCCACCAGTGATGGATATAGCGGGATAAACACCGGGGAGCTGTTTTTT.

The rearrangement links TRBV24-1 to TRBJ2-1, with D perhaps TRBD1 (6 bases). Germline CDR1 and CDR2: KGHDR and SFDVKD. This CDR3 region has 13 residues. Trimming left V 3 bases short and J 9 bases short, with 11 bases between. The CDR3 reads CATSDGGQTEQFF. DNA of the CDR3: TGTGCCACCAGTGATGGAGGACAGACTGAGCAGTTCTTC.

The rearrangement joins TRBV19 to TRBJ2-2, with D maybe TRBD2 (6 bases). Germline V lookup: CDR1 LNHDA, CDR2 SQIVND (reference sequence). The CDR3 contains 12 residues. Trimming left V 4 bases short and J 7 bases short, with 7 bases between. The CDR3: CASSREVGELFF. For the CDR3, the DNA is TGTGCCAGTAGTAGGGAGGTCGGGGAGCTGTTTTTT.

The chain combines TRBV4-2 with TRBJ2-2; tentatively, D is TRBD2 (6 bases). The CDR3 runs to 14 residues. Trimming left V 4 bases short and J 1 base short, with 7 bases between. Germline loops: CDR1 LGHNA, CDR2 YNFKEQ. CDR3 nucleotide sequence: TGTGCCAGCAGCCGACTAGGGAACACCGGGGAGCTGTTTTTT. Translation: CASSRLGNTGELFF.

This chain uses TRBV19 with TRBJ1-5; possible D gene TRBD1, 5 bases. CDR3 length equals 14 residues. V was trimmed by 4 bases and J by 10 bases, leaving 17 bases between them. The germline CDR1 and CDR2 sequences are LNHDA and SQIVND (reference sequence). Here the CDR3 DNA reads TGTGCCAGTAGTAAGGGGCAGCGTAATTACCCCCAGCATTTT. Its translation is CASSKGQRNYPQHF. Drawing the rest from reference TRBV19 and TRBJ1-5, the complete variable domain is DGGITQSPKYLFRKEGQNVTLSCEQNLNHDAMYWYRQDPGQGLRLIYYSQIVNDFQKGDIAEGYSVSREKKESFPLTVTSAQKNPTAFYLCASSKGQRNYPQHFGDGTRLSIL.

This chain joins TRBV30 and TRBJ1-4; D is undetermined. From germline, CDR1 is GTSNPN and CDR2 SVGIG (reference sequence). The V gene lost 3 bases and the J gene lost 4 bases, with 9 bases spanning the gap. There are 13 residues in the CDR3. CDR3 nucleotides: TGTGCCTGGAGCGGAGGGCATAATGAAAAACTGTTTTTT. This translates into CAWSGGHNEKLFF.

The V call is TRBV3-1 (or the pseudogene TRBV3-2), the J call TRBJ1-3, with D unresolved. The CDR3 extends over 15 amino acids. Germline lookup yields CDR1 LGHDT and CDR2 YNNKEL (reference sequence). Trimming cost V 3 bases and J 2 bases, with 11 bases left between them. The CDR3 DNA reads TGTGCCAGCAGCCACCGACGGAGCGCTGGAAACACCATATATTTT. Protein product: CASSHRRSAGNTIYF.